This T cell receptor (beta chain) is from a study of T cells in women clearing cervical HPV infection. Broader study findings: Richness plus V gene abundances separated cases from controls with AUC about 0.8. TRBV6-7 abundance was lower in cases than controls (roughly 0.11% versus 0.16%). Effector/memory and HPV-specific T cells were not isolated, and association timing is unknown.

Worth noting for this clone: What it binds is unknown. The CDR3 end lies 3 residues beyond the end of the read and is filled in from the germline J gene.

Average input was approximately 1,100 ng genomic DNA for immunoSEQ TCR beta CDR3 amplification. Clones were read by immunoSEQ multiplex PCR, and TCRdb kept only the in-frame ones, dropping some. Recorded for this sample: roughly 25,000 clones. Germline loops: CDR1 MDHEN, CDR2 SYDVKM. The junction had 3 bases not matched to a gene; V was cut back by 7 bases and J by 5 bases. CDR3 length: 12 residues. The receptor comes from a woman between 18 and 69 years old with a cervical HPV16 infection that either progressed to CIN3+ or cleared (not recorded which). Sequenced input: blood buffy coat. This rearrangement joins TRBV28 to TRBJ2-3; 7 positions agree with TRBD2. CDR3: CASIGTIDTQYF. CDR3 DNA (partial): TGTGCCAGCATAGGGACTATAGATACG. The full variable domain, completed using reference TRBV28 and TRBJ2-3, is DVKVTQSSRYLVKRTGEKVFLECVQDMDHENMFWYRQDPGLGLRLIYFSYDVKMKEKGDIPEGYSVSREKKERFSLILESASTNQTSMYLCASIGTIDTQYFGPGTRLTVL.